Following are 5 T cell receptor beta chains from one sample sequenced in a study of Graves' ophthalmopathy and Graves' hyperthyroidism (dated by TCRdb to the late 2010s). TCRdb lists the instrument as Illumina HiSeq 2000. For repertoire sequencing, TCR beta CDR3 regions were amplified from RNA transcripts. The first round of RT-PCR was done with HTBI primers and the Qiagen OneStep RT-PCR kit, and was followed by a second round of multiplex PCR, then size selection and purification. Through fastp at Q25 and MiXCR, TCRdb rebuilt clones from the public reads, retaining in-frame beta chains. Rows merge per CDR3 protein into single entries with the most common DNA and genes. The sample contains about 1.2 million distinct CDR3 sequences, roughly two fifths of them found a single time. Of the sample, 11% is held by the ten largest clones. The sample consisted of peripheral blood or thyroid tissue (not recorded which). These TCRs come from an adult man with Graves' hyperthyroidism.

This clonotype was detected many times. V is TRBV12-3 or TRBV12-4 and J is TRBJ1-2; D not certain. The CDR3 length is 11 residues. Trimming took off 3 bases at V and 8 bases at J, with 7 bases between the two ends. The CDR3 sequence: CASSFELGYTF. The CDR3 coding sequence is TGTGCCAGCAGTTTCGAGTTGGGCTACACCTTC.

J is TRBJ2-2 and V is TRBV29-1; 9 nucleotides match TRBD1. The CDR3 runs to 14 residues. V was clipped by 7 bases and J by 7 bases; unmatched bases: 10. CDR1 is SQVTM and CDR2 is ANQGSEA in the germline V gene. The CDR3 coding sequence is TGCAGCGGGGGGACAGGGAGGTTCCACGGGGAGCTGTTTTTT. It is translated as CSGGTGRFHGELFF.

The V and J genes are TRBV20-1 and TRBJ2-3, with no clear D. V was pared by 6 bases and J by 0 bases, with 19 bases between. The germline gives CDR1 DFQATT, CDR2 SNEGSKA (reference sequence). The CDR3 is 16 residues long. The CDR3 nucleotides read TGCAGTGCCCCACCCGTACGCATAAGAAGCACAGATACGCAGTATTTT. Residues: CSAPPVRIRSTDTQYF.

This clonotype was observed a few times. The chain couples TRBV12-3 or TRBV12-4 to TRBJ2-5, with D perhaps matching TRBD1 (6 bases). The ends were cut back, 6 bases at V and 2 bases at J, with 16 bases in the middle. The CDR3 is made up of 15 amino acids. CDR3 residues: CASSLTGSRQETQYF. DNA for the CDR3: TGTGCCAGCAGCCTGACAGGCTCAAGACAAGAGACCCAGTACTTC.

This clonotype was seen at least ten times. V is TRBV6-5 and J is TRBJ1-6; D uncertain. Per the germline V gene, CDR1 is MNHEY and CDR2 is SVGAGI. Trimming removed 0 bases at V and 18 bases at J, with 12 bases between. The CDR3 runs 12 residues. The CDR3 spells CASSYSSGTAHF. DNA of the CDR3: TGTGCCAGCAGTTACTCGTCGGGAACTGCCCACTTT.